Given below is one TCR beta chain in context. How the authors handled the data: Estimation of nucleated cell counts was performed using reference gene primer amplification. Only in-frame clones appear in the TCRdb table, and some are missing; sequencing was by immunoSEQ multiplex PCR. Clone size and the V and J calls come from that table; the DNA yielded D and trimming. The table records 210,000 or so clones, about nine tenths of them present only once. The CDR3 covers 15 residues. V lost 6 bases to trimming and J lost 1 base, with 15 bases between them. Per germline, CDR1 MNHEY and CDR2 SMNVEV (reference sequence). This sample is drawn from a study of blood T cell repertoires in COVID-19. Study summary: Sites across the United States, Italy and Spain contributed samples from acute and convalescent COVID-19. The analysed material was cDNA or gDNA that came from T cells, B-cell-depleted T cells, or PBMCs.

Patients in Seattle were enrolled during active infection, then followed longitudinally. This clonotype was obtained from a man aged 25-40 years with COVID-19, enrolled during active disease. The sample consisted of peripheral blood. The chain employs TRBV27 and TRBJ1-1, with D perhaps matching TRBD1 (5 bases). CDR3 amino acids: CASRIGVLANTEAFF. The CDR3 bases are TGTGCCAGCAGAATAGGGGTTCTGGCGAACACTGAAGCTTTCTTT.